Listed below are T cell receptor beta chains from one sample, sequenced in a study of blood T cell repertoires in COVID-19. Profiled with immunoSEQ multiplex PCR; TCRdb holds only in-frame clones, not every one. This sample carries fewer than 400,000 clones, approximately 89% of them seen once, and the ten largest clones take 1.7%. Sequencing was carried out using PBMCs or T cells enriched from blood (not recorded which). All receptors come from a woman aged 25 to 45 who had recovered from COVID-19. Both conserved end residues are part of each CDR3. A D gene is named only where the DNA matches it firmly. A clone size is listed for some rows: how often the clone was seen (once, few, many), or a class if it is expanded.

D gene: TRBD1; J gene: TRBJ1-5; clone size: .; V gene: TRBV7-9; CDR3 DNA: TGTGCCAGCAGCCCTACAGGGGTCGGAAATCAGCCCCAGCATTTT; CDR3 protein: CASSPTGVGNQPQHF
D gene: .; J gene: TRBJ2-7; clone size: .; V gene: TRBV5-4; CDR3 DNA: TGTGCCAGCAGCTTCGGCGGGAATAGTTACGAGCAGTACTTC; CDR3 protein: CASSFGGNSYEQYF
D gene: .; J gene: TRBJ1-1; clone size: .; V gene: TRBV28; CDR3 DNA: TGTGCCAGCAGTTTACACGGGAACACTGAAGCTTTCTTT; CDR3 protein: CASSLHGNTEAFF
D gene: .; J gene: TRBJ1-6; clone size: .; V gene: TRBV29-1; CDR3 DNA: TGCAGCGCCCGGACAGATAATTCACCCCTCCACTTT; CDR3 protein: CSARTDNSPLHF
D gene: TRBD1; J gene: TRBJ1-3; clone size: .; V gene: TRBV5-6; CDR3 DNA: TGTGCCAGCAGCTGGGGACAGGGCCGAAGCTCTGGAAACACCATATATTTT; CDR3 protein: CASSWGQGRSSGNTIYF
D gene: .; J gene: TRBJ1-5; clone size: once; V gene: TRBV27; CDR3 DNA: TGTGCCAGCAGTTTATCGCGACTGACGCCCCAGCATTTT; CDR3 protein: CASSLSRLTPQHF
D gene: .; J gene: TRBJ2-1; clone size: .; V gene: TRBV4-1; CDR3 DNA: TGCGCCAGCAGCCAAGAGTCTGCCTACAATGAGCAGTTCTTC; CDR3 protein: CASSQESAYNEQFF
D gene: TRBD2; J gene: TRBJ2-7; clone size: .; V gene: TRBV10-3; CDR3 DNA: TGTGCCATCACTCGGACTAGCGGGGGACAATACAACGAGCAGTACTTC; CDR3 protein: CAITRTSGGQYNEQYF
D gene: TRBD1; J gene: TRBJ1-2; clone size: .; V gene: TRBV27; CDR3 DNA: TGTGCCAGCAGTTGGACAGGGTCTGGTTATGGCTACACCTTC; CDR3 protein: CASSWTGSGYGYTF
D gene: .; J gene: TRBJ1-5; clone size: .; V gene: TRBV7-2; CDR3 DNA: TGTGCCAGCGCCCTTGGTCCAGATCGGCCCCAGCATTTT; CDR3 protein: CASALGPDRPQHF
D gene: TRBD1; J gene: TRBJ2-7; clone size: .; V gene: TRBV19; CDR3 DNA: TGTGCCAGTAGTCCCGGGGGGAGGACAGGGGGCAACTCCTACGAGCAGTACTTC; CDR3 protein: CASSPGGRTGGNSYEQYF
D gene: .; J gene: TRBJ2-7; clone size: .; V gene: TRBV10-1; CDR3 DNA: TGCGCCAGCAGTGAGCGGAGAATCCCCTACGAGCAGTACTTC; CDR3 protein: CASSERRIPYEQYF
D gene: TRBD1; J gene: TRBJ2-7; clone size: .; V gene: TRBV28; CDR3 DNA: TGTGCCAGCAGCCTATCGACAGGGTGGGGGTCCCGAGAGCAGTACTTC; CDR3 protein: CASSLSTGWGSREQYF
D gene: .; J gene: TRBJ2-7; clone size: once; V gene: TRBV9; CDR3 DNA: TGTGCCAGCAGCGTAGATGTACACTCCTACGAGCAGTACTTC; CDR3 protein: CASSVDVHSYEQYF
D gene: .; J gene: TRBJ2-7; clone size: once; V gene: TRBV4-1; CDR3 DNA: TGCGCCAGCAGCCAAAGGGAGGACACCGGCTCCTACGAGCAGTACTTC; CDR3 protein: CASSQREDTGSYEQYF
D gene: .; J gene: TRBJ1-2; clone size: .; V gene: TRBV30; CDR3 DNA: TGTGCCTGGAGTGTACTGCGTGGCTACACCTTC; CDR3 protein: CAWSVLRGYTF
D gene: .; J gene: TRBJ2-3; clone size: once; V gene: TRBV27; CDR3 DNA: TGTGCCAGCAGTACACAGGGGGGGACGCAGTATTTT; CDR3 protein: CASSTQGGTQYF
D gene: TRBD2; J gene: TRBJ2-7; clone size: .; V gene: TRBV5-6; CDR3 DNA: TGTGCCAGCAGCTTGGCGGGGGGACTAGCGGGAGGGTACTACGAGCAGTACTTC; CDR3 protein: CASSLAGGLAGGYYEQYF
D gene: TRBD1; J gene: TRBJ1-2; clone size: .; V gene: TRBV6-5; CDR3 DNA: TGTGCCAGCAGTAAACAACGGACAGGGGGCTATGGCTACACCTTC; CDR3 protein: CASSKQRTGGYGYTF
D gene: .; J gene: TRBJ1-2; clone size: .; V gene: TRBV29-1; CDR3 DNA: TGCAGCGTCGGAACAGGAAGTACTAACTATGGCTACACCTTC; CDR3 protein: CSVGTGSTNYGYTF
D gene: .; J gene: TRBJ2-7; clone size: .; V gene: TRBV6-2/TRBV6-3; CDR3 DNA: TGTGCCAGCAGTTACCTGGGTCTCGTCGTCGGGGGCGAGCAGTACTTC; CDR3 protein: CASSYLGLVVGGEQYF
D gene: TRBD2; J gene: TRBJ2-1; clone size: .; V gene: TRBV5-1; CDR3 DNA: TGCGCCAGCAGCTTGAGTGGACTAGCGGGAGACAATGAGCAGTTCTTC; CDR3 protein: CASSLSGLAGDNEQFF
D gene: .; J gene: TRBJ2-1; clone size: .; V gene: TRBV7-7; CDR3 DNA: TGTGCCAGCAGCTCTGCCCCCGGCAATGAGCAGTTCTTC; CDR3 protein: CASSSAPGNEQFF
D gene: TRBD1; J gene: TRBJ2-1; clone size: .; V gene: TRBV30; CDR3 DNA: TGTGCCTGTCAGGGGGTCTTGATCAATGAGCAGTTCTTC; CDR3 protein: CACQGVLINEQFF
D gene: .; J gene: TRBJ2-5; clone size: once; V gene: TRBV6-4; CDR3 DNA: TGTGCCAGCAGTGCAGATAAGTGGGAGACCCAGTACTTC; CDR3 protein: CASSADKWETQYF
D gene: TRBD1; J gene: TRBJ2-2; clone size: .; V gene: TRBV19; CDR3 DNA: TGTGCCAGTAGACCAGGGGGTTCGGACACCGGGGAGCTGTTTTTT; CDR3 protein: CASRPGGSDTGELFF
D gene: TRBD1; J gene: TRBJ1-3; clone size: .; V gene: TRBV19; CDR3 DNA: TGTGCCAGTAGTCGAGCCAGACAGGGGGGACTTGGAAACACCATATATTTT; CDR3 protein: CASSRARQGGLGNTIYF
D gene: .; J gene: TRBJ2-1; clone size: .; V gene: TRBV7-6; CDR3 DNA: TGTGCCAGCAGCTTAGATGGCGGGAACTACAATGAGCAGTTCTTC; CDR3 protein: CASSLDGGNYNEQFF
D gene: .; J gene: TRBJ1-2; clone size: .; V gene: TRBV9; CDR3 DNA: TGTGCCAGCAGCGTAGGGGGAGTACATGGCTACACCTTC; CDR3 protein: CASSVGGVHGYTF
D gene: .; J gene: TRBJ2-7; clone size: once; V gene: TRBV15; CDR3 DNA: TGTGCCACCAGCTGGGGCAGGGGTTACGAGCAGTACTTC; CDR3 protein: CATSWGRGYEQYF
D gene: .; J gene: TRBJ1-5; clone size: .; V gene: TRBV7-8; CDR3 DNA: TGTGCCAGCAGCTTTCAGGCGAATCAGCCCCAGCATTTT; CDR3 protein: CASSFQANQPQHF
D gene: TRBD1; J gene: TRBJ2-1; clone size: .; V gene: TRBV24-1; CDR3 DNA: TGTGCCACCAGTGCGACCGGGACAGGGGGGAATGAGCAGTTCTTC; CDR3 protein: CATSATGTGGNEQFF